Sequencing of this T cell receptor (beta chain) was carried out in a study of regulatory T cells in long-lasting Graves disease. Overall study results and limits: Persistent disease preferred TRBV28, TRBJ1-2 and TRBJ2-5.

The authors built TCR beta libraries using iRepertoire HTBI primers and Arm-PCR of CDR3 regions. Each CDR3 protein is one row after TCRdb ran MiXCR on the multiplex PCR reads. Among roughly 400,000 distinct CDR3 sequences listed, about 15% were seen once. The CDR3 contains 16 residues. With 3 bases removed from V and 4 bases from J, the gap between germline ends came to 19 bases. As for time point: newly diagnosed GD, antithyroid drugs for less than 3 months. Construction of the TCR library relied on RNA isolated from PBMCs. This clonotype was counted between two and nine times. Its antigen is unknown. With a much larger clone just one base away, this may be a read error. Without the conserved terminal phenylalanine or tryptophan, this CDR3 likely stems from a read error. This sample also belongs to another study, concerning T cells in Graves' hyperthyroidism and ophthalmopathy. That study adds: Most thyroid clonotypes that were expanded above 0.001 also turned up in blood.

The rearrangement joins TRBV12-3 or TRBV12-4 to TRBJ2-7, with D possibly being TRBD1 (5 bases). This receptor was obtained from a woman aged 18-35 years with Graves disease. Sequences were derived from peripheral blood mononuclear cells (PBMCs), sampled at new diagnosis, from a patient treated with antithyroid drugs. The CDR3 spells CASSFSPPQAPYEQYL. In DNA form, the CDR3 reads TGTGCCAGCAGTTTTAGTCCCCCACAGGCGCCATACGAGCAGTACCTC.